One and the same sample provided the 10 T cell receptor beta chains below, sequenced in a study of blood T cell repertoires in COVID-19. The data were produced by immunoSEQ multiplex PCR, yet TCRdb's version contains in-frame clones alone and is incomplete. Among approximately 240,000 clones listed, nearly 90% were seen once. The specimen sequenced was peripheral blood. Receptor source: a woman aged 40 to 50 who had recovered from COVID-19.

This chain joins TRBV6-2 or TRBV6-3 and TRBJ2-3; TRBD2 agrees at 9 bases. V was clipped by 4 bases and J by 7 bases; unmatched bases: 6. The CDR3 runs to 14 residues. Germline CDR1 is MNHEY and CDR2 is SVGEGT. CDR3 nucleotide sequence: TGTGCCAGCAGTTCGGGACTAGCCGGATATACGCAGTATTTT. Protein product: CASSSGLAGYTQYF.

The CDR3 DNA sequence: TGCGCCAGCAGCCCCCTATTGGACAGGGGGGGCACCGGGGAGCTGTTTTTT. This gives the protein CASSPLLDRGGTGELFF. The chain has TRBV4-3 and TRBJ2-2, with 10 bases identical to TRBD1. The junction had 9 bases not matched to a gene; V was cut back by 4 bases and J by 4 bases. The CDR3 runs 17 residues. Germline values: CDR1 LGHNA, CDR2 YSLEER.

This rearrangement joins TRBV19 to TRBJ1-2; D remains unclear. The V end lost 1 base, the J end lost 2 bases, and 17 bases lay between the germline ends. CDR1 LNHDA and CDR2 SQIVND come from the germline V gene (reference sequence). The CDR3 runs 17 residues. CDR3 residues: CASSIVRGGLLNYGYTF. CDR3 nucleotide sequence: TGTGCCAGTAGTATAGTCCGGGGAGGGTTACTGAACTATGGCTACACCTTC.

The gene calls are TRBV29-1 and TRBJ2-1; TRBD2 matches 7 bases. Germline assignment: CDR1 SQVTM and CDR2 ANQGSEA. There are 11 residues in the CDR3. After removal of 4 bases from V and 11 bases from J, the junction contained 5 bases not matched to a gene. The CDR3 sequence is CSVGLAGKQFF. The CDR3 bases are TGCAGCGTTGGACTAGCCGGTAAGCAGTTCTTC.

This clone showed up just a few times. The V call is TRBV7-8, the J call TRBJ2-7; 8 bases match TRBD2. V lost 1 base to trimming and J lost 1 base; unmatched junction nucleotides: 6. From germline, CDR1 is SGHVS and CDR2 FQNEAQ. This CDR3 spans 16 amino acids. CDR3 residues: CASSLVLGRASYEQYF. Here the CDR3 DNA reads TGTGCCAGCAGCTTAGTGCTCGGGAGGGCGTCCTACGAGCAGTACTTC.

This clone was observed once. The V call is TRBV5-6, the J call TRBJ1-2; D might be TRBD1 (5 bases). This CDR3 region has 13 residues. Per germline, CDR1 SGHDT and CDR2 YYEEEE. The V end was cut by 0 bases, the J end by 8 bases, with 11 bases between. The chain's CDR3 is CASSLEGWRGYTF. In DNA form, the CDR3 reads TGTGCCAGCAGCTTGGAGGGGTGGCGGGGCTACACCTTC.

This clone came up once. This sequence joins TRBV27 and TRBJ1-2, with D maybe TRBD1 (6 bases). The germline gives CDR1 MNHEY, CDR2 SMNVEV (reference sequence). V was cut by 2 bases and J by 2 bases, with 21 bases left in between. CDR3 length: 18 amino acids. This CDR3 reads CASSLRSDSQSFNYGYTF. The CDR3 coding sequence is TGTGCCAGCAGTTTAAGGTCGGACAGCCAATCCTTCAACTATGGCTACACCTTC.

The V gene is TRBV2, the J gene TRBJ1-5; 8 bases align to TRBD1. The CDR3 loop spans 13 amino acids. V trimming: 6 bases; J trimming: 7 bases; junction bases outside the gene matches: 5. Germline-derived CDR1 and CDR2 are SNHLY and FYNNEI. The CDR3 loop is CASRGQGVQPQHF. The CDR3 coding sequence is TGTGCCAGCAGAGGACAGGGAGTGCAGCCCCAGCATTTT. Filled out from reference TRBV2 and TRBJ1-5, the complete variable domain reads EPEVTQTPSHQVTQMGQEVILRCVPISNHLYFYWYRQILGQKVEFLVSFYNNEISEKSEIFDDQFSVERPDGSNFTLKIRSTKLEDSAMYFCASRGQGVQPQHFGDGTRLSIL.

Here the CDR3 reads CASSSQAGGTGELFF. CDR3 DNA: TGTGCCAGCAGTTCCCAAGCGGGAGGGACCGGGGAGCTGTTTTTT. The chain has TRBV28 and TRBJ2-2; 10 nucleotides match TRBD2. V was pared by 4 bases and J by 5 bases, with 4 bases of the junction left unmatched. The CDR3 consists of 15 residues. Germline V gene lookup returns CDR1 MDHEN and CDR2 SYDVKM.

The chain is built from TRBV19 and TRBJ2-7; TRBD1 matches at 10 bases. The germline gives CDR1 LNHDA, CDR2 SQIVND (reference sequence). V shed 4 bases and J 1 base; nucleotides not matched to a gene: 7. The CDR3 is made up of 16 amino acids. CDR3 amino acids: CASSNPGQGMSYEQYF. In nucleotides, the CDR3 is TGTGCCAGTAGTAACCCGGGACAGGGGATGTCCTACGAGCAGTACTTC.